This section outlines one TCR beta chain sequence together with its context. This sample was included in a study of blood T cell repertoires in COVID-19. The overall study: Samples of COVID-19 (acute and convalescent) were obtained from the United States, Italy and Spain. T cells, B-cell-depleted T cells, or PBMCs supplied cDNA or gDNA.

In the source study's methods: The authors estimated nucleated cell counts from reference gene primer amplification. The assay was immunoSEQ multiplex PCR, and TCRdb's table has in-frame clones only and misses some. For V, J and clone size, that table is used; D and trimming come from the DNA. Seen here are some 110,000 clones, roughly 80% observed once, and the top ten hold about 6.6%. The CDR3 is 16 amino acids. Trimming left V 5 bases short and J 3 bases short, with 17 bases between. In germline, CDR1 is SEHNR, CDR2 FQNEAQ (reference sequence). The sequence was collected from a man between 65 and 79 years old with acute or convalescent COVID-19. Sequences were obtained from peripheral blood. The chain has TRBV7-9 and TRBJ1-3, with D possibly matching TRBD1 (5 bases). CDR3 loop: CASSLSVGTGGNTIYF. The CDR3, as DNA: TGTGCCAGCAGCCTCTCGGTGGGGACTGGTGGAAACACCATATATTTT.